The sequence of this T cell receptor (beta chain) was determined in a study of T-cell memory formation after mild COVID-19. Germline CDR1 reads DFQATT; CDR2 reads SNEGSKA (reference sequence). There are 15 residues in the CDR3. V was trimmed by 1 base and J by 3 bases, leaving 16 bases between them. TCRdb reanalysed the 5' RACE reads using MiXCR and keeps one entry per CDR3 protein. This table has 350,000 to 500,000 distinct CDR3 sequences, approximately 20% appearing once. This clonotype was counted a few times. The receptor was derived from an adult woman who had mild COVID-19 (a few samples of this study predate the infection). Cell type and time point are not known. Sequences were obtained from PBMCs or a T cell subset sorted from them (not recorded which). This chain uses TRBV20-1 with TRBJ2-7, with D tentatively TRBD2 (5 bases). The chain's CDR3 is CSARGSRESGYEQYF. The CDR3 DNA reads TGCAGTGCTAGAGGTTCGAGGGAGTCGGGCTACGAGCAGTACTTC.